This T cell receptor beta chain was recorded in a study of graft-versus-host responses after intestinal transplantation (dated by TCRdb to 2020 to 2023). Regarding the research as a whole: The transplants that recipients received were multivisceral, liver-intestinal, or isolated intestinal. A peak of at least 4% donor T cells among recipient peripheral blood mononuclear cells was the definition used for donor T cell macrochimerism. Bulk TCR-beta CDR3 sequencing was used to track graft-versus-host and host-versus-graft alloreactive T cell clones in the graft, circulation and bone marrow after intestinal transplantation. Instead of going to the commercial service, samples from a few later patients were sequenced in-house on an Illumina MiSeq and processed with MiXCR. All recipients received anti-thymocyte globulin induction followed by maintenance tacrolimus and steroids for three to four years. The cohort enrolled some 23 intestinal transplant recipients including one retransplant, and a few patients lacking pretransplant specimens were excluded. To identify alloreactive clones, pre-transplant mixed lymphocyte reaction products were sequenced and compared with unstimulated pre-transplant donor and recipient T cells. What the research found in general, with its limitations: The conclusions were limited by the relatively low number and heterogeneity of the intestinal transplant patients. High GvH to HvG T cell clonal ratios were observed in the allografts of patients with donor T cell macrochimerism. GvH clones were detected in recipient bone marrow, and some appeared earlier in ileal mucosa or blood, consistent with an intestinal mucosal origin. Peak levels of circulating GvH clones were associated with declines in HvG clones early after transplant.

Unmatched junction bases come to 5, with V trimmed by 2 bases and J by 3 bases. CDR1 and CDR2 are read off the germline V gene as SGHDT and YYEEEE. The CDR3 has 15 amino acids, counting the end cysteine and phenylalanine. Just the 45-base CDR3 DNA is kept, in frame starting at base 1. The time point tag for this specimen amounts to: cells obtained before transplantation from donor or recipient. CD3+CD4+ and CD3+CD8+ populations were FACS-sorted from unstimulated pre-transplant donor and recipient cells taken from spleen or lymph nodes. This clone is a singleton in its sample. There is no known antigen for this receptor. The input lacks base qualities; no much larger clone sits a single base away. The library was obtained by the immunoSEQ multiplex PCR assay. For most patients, genomic DNA was isolated with the Qiagen DNeasy Blood and Tissue Kit and sent frozen to Adaptive Biotechnologies for TCR sequencing. Adaptive Biotechnologies carried out high-throughput TCR-beta CDR3 sequencing of genomic DNA for most patients. On the study's bioinformatics: Adaptive's ImmunoSEQ software was the source of the TCR sequencing data for about 20 patients, while three other patients were processed with MiXCR and VDJtools. CD4 versus CD8 sorting errors were corrected by removing sequences found in both subsets at a frequency ratio below 5:1. Because the origin of CDR3 nucleotide sequences shared between donor and recipient could not be assigned, those sequences were removed. At least 2-fold expansion over unstimulated cells and a minimum CFSE-low frequency of 0.002% (template counts) or 0.001% (read counts) were required for clones to be classified as alloreactive. Clones were considered mappable if detected in sequenced pre-transplant spleen, lymph node, or MLR CFSE-low populations of the donor or recipient. The cumulative frequency of alloreactive clones was calculated as a percentage of all sequences, weighted by copy number. The table comes from immuneACCESS by way of TCRdb, which keeps in-frame sequences with V and J called. Part of the clones is missing from these tables; in studies checked, under half for an unresolved V gene and the rest for unknown reasons. V and J calls plus clone size are reproduced from that table; the DNA served to infer D and trimming. The sample has just under 50,000 clones on record, roughly 84% of them singletons. 0.45% to 0.55% of the sample rests with the top ten.

This sequence originates from a human donor who was the organ donor for an intestinal transplant. Rearrangement joined TRBV5-6 to TRBJ1-3; 7 bases in the middle match TRBD1. Specimen: unstimulated CD4+ T cells sorted from spleen or lymph node cells, collected before transplant. The encoded CDR3 is CASSLAPGGGNTIYF. The nucleotide sequence is TGTGCCAGCAGCTTAGCGCCAGGGGGTGGAAACACCATATATTTT.